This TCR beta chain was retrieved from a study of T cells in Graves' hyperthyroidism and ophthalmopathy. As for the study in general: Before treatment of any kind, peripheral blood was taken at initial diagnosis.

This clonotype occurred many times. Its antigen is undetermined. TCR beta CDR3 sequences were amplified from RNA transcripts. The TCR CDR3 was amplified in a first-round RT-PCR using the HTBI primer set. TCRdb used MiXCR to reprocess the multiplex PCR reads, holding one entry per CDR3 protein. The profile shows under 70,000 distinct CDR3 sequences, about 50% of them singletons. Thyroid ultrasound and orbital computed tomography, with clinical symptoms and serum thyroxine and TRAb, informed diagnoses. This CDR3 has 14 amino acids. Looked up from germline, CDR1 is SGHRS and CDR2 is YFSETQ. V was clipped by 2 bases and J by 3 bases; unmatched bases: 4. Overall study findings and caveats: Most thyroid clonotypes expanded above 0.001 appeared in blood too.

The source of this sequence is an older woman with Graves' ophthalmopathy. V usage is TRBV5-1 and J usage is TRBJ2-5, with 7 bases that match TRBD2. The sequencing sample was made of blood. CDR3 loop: CASSFVAGEETQYF. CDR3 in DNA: TGCGCCAGCAGCTTTGTTGCGGGAGAAGAGACCCAGTACTTC.